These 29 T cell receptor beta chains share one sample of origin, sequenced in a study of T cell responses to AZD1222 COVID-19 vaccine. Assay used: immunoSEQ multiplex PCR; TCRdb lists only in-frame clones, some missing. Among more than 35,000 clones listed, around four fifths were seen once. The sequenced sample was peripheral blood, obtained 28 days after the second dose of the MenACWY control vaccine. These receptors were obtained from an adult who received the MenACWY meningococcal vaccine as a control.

CDR3 in DNA: TGTGCCAGCTCACGGGGACAGTTGGCCTCTGGAAACACCATATATTTT. The encoded protein is CASSRGQLASGNTIYF. This rearrangement joins TRBV18 to TRBJ1-3; TRBD1 aligns across 7 bases. CDR1 and CDR2 from the germline V gene are KGHSH and LQKENI. This CDR3 region has 16 residues. Trimming took 4 bases from V and 0 from J; bases not matched to a gene: 6.

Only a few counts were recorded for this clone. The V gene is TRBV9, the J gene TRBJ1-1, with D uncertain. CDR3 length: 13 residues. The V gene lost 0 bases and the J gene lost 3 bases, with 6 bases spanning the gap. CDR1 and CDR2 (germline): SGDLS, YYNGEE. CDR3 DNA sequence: TGTGCCAGCAGCGTAGAAACTGACACTGAAGCTTTCTTT. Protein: CASSVETDTEAFF.

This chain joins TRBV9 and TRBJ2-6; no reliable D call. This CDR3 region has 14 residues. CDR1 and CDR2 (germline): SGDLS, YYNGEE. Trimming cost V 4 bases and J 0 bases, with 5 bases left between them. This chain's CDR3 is CASSRVSGANVLTF. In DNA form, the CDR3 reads TGTGCCAGCAGCCGAGTCTCTGGGGCCAACGTCCTGACTTTC. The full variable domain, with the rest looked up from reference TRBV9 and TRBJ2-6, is DSGVTQTPKHLITATGQRVTLRCSPRSGDLSVYWYQQSLDQGLQFLIQYYNGEERAKGNILERFSAQQFPDLHSELNLSSLELGDSALYFCASSRVSGANVLTFGAGSRLTVL.

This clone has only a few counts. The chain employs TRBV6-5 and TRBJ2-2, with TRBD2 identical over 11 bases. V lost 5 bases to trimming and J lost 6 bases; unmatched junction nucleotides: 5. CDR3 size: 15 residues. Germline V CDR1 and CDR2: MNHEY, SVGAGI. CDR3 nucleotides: TGTGCCAGCAGTATACTAGCGGGAGTGCCCGGGGAGCTGTTTTTT. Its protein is CASSILAGVPGELFF.

The CDR3 loop reads CASSVGITEGEPQHF. The CDR3 DNA follows: TGTGCCAGCAGCGTAGGTATCACAGAGGGTGAGCCCCAGCATTTT. The J gene is TRBJ1-5, the V gene TRBV9; no clear D. CDR3 length: 15 residues. The germline V gene has CDR1 SGDLS and CDR2 YYNGEE. Trimming left V 0 bases short and J 8 bases short, with 15 bases between.

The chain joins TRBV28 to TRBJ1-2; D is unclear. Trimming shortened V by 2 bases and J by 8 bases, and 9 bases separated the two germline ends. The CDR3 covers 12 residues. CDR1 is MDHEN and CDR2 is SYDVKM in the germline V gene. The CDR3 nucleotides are TGTGCCAGCAGTTTACCTAGTTGGGGCTACACCTTC. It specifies CASSLPSWGYTF.

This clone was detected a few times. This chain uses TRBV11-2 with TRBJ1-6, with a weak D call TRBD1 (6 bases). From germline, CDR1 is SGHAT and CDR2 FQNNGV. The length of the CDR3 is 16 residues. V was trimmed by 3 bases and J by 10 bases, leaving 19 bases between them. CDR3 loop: CASSFTLGGLGSPLHF. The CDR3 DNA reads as TGTGCCAGCAGCTTTACCTTGGGGGGCCTGGGATCACCCCTCCACTTT. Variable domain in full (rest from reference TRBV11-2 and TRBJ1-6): EAGVAQSPRYKIIEKRQSVAFWCNPISGHATLYWYQQILGQGPKLLIQFQNNGVVDDSQLPKDRFSAERLKGVDSTLKIQPAKLEDSAVYLCASSFTLGGLGSPLHFGNGTRLTVT.

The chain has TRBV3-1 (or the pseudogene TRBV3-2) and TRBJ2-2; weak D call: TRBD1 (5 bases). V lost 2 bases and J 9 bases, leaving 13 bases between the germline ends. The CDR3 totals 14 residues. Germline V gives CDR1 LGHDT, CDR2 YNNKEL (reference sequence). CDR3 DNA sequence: TGTGCCAGCAGCCAACAGACAGACCACCGGGAGCTGTTTTTT. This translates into CASSQQTDHRELFF.

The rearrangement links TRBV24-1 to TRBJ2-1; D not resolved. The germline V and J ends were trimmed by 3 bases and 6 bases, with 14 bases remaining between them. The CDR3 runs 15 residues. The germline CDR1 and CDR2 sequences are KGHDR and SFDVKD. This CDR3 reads CATSDRKTYSNEQFF. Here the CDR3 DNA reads TGTGCCACCAGTGATCGCAAAACCTACTCCAATGAGCAGTTCTTC.

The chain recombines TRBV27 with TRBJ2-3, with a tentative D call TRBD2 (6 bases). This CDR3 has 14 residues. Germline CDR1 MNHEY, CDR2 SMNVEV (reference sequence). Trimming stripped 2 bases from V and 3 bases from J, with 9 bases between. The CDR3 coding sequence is TGTGCCAGCAGTTTAAGGCGGGGAACAGATACGCAGTATTTT. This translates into CASSLRRGTDTQYF.

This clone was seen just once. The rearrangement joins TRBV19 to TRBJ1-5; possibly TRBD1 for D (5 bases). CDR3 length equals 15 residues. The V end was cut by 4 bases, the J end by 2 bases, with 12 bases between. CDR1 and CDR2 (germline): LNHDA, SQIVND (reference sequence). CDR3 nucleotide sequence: TGTGCCAGTAGTACAGGGCTTCAGGGCAATCAGCCCCAGCATTTT. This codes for CASSTGLQGNQPQHF. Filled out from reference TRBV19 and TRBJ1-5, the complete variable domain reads DGGITQSPKYLFRKEGQNVTLSCEQNLNHDAMYWYRQDPGQGLRLIYYSQIVNDFQKGDIAEGYSVSREKKESFPLTVTSAQKNPTAFYLCASSTGLQGNQPQHFGDGTRLSIL.

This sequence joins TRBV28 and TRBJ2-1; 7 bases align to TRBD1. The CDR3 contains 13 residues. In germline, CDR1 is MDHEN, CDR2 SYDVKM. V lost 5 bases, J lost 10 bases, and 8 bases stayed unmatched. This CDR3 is CASSPPTGPEQFF. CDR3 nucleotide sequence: TGTGCCAGCAGTCCCCCGACAGGGCCGGAGCAGTTCTTC.

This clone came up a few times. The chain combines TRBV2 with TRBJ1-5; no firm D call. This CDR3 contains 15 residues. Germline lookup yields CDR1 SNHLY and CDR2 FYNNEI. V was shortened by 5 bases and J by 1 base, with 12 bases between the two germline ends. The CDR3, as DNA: TGTGCCAGCAGTTCTCACATCGGGAGCAATCAGCCCCAGCATTTT. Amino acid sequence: CASSSHIGSNQPQHF.

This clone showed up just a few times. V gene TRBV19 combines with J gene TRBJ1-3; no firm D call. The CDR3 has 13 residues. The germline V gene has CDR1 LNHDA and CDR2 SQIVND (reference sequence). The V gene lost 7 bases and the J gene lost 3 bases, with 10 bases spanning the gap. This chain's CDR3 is CASTHGLGNTIYF. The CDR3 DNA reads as TGTGCCAGTACCCATGGACTTGGAAACACCATATATTTT.

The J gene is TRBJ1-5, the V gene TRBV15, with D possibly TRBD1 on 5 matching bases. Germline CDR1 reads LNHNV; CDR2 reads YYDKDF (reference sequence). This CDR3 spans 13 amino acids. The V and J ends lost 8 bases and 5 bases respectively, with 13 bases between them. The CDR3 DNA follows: TGTGCCACCGCCTTGCAGGGTGATCAGCCCCAGCATTTT. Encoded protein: CATALQGDQPQHF.

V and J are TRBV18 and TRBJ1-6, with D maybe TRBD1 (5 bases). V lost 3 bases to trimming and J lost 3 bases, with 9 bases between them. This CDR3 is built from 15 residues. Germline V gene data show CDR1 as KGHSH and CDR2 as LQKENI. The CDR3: CASSPLDSYNSPLHF. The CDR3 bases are TGTGCCAGCTCACCTCTCGACAGCTATAATTCACCCCTCCACTTT. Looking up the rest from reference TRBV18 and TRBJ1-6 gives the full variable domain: NAGVMQNPRHLVRRRGQEARLRCSPMKGHSHVYWYRQLPEEGLKFMVYLQKENIIDESGMPKERFSAEFPKEGPSILRIQQVVRGDSAAYFCASSPLDSYNSPLHFGNGTRLTVT.

CDR3 protein: CASSPPDRGSSPLHF. The CDR3 nucleotides are TGCGCCAGCAGCCCCCCGGACAGGGGTAGTTCACCCCTCCACTTT. The genes are TRBV4-1 and TRBJ1-6; 9 bases fit TRBD1. The V gene's germline CDR1 is MGHRA and CDR2 YSYEKL. The V gene end was trimmed by 4 bases and the J gene end by 9 bases; junction bases not matched to a gene: 7. The length of the CDR3 is 15 residues.

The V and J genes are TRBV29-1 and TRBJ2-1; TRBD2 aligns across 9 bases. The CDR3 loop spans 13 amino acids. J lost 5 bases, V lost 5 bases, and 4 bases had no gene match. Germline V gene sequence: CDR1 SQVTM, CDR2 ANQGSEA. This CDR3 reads CSVYSGGNNEQFF. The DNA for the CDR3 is TGCAGCGTTTACAGCGGGGGGAACAATGAGCAGTTCTTC.

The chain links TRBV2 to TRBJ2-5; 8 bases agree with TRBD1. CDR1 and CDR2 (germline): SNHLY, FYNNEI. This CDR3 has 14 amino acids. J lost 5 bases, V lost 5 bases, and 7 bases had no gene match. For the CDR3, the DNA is TGTGCCAGCAGTTTAGACAGGGGTGCGGAGACCCAGTACTTC. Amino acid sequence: CASSLDRGAETQYF.

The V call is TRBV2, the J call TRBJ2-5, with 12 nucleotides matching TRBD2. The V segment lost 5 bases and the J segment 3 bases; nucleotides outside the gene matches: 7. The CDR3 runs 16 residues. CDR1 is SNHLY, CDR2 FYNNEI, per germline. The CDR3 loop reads CASSPGLAGGKETQYF. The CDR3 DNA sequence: TGTGCCAGCAGTCCGGGACTAGCGGGCGGAAAAGAGACCCAGTACTTC. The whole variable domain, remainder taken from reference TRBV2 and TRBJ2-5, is EPEVTQTPSHQVTQMGQEVILRCVPISNHLYFYWYRQILGQKVEFLVSFYNNEISEKSEIFDDQFSVERPDGSNFTLKIRSTKLEDSAMYFCASSPGLAGGKETQYFGPGTRLLVL.

CDR3 coding DNA: TGTGCCAGCAGAACAGGGTCGGCTCAGCCCCAGCATTTT. As protein: CASRTGSAQPQHF. J is TRBJ1-5 and V is TRBV12-3 or TRBV12-4, with D tentatively TRBD1 (6 bases). The ends were cut back, 6 bases at V and 6 bases at J, with 12 bases in the middle. This CDR3 has 13 residues.

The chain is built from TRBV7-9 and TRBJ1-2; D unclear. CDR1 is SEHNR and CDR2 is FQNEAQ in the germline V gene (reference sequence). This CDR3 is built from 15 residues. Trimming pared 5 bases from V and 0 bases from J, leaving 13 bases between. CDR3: CASSRRTAANYGYTF. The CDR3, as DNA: TGTGCCAGCAGCCGAAGGACGGCCGCTAACTATGGCTACACCTTC.

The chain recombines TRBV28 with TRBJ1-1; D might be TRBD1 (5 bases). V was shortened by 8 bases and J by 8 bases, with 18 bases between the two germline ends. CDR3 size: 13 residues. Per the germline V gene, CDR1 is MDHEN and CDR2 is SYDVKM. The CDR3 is CASSNGRQHEAFF. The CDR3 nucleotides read TGTGCCAGCTCAAACGGACGACAGCACGAAGCTTTCTTT.

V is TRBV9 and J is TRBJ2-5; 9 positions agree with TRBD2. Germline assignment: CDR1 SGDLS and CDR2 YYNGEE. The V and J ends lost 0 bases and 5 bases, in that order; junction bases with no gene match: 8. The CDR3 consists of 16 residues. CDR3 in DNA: TGTGCCAGCAGCGTAGGTACAGGACTAGCGTGGGAGACCCAGTACTTC. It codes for CASSVGTGLAWETQYF.

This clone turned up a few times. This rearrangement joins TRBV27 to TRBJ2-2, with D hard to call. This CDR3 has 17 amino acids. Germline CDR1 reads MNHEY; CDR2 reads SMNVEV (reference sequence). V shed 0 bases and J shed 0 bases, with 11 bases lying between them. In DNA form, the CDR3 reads TGTGCCAGCAGTTTATCCAAGACGGCCACGAACACCGGGGAGCTGTTTTTT. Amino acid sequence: CASSLSKTATNTGELFF.

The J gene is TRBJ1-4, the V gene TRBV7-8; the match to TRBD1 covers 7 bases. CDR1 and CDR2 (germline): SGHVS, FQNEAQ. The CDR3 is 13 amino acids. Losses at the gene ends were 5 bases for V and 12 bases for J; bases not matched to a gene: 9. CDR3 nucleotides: TGTGCCAGCAGCCCATCCTCAGGGGGGGAACTGTTTTTT. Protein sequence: CASSPSSGGELFF.

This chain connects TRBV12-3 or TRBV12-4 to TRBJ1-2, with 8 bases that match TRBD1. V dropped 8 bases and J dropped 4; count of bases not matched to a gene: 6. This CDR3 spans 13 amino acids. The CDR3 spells CASEQGVGYGYTF. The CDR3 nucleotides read TGTGCCAGCGAACAGGGGGTAGGCTATGGCTACACCTTC.

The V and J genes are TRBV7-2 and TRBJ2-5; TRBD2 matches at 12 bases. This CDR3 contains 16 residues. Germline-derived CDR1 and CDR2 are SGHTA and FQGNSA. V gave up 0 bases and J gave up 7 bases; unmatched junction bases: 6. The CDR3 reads CASSLATSGGGGTQYF. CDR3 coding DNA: TGTGCCAGCAGCTTAGCGACTAGCGGGGGTGGGGGGACCCAGTACTTC. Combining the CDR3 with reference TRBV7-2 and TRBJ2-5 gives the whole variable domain GAGVSQSPSNKVTEKGKDVELRCDPISGHTALYWYRQSLGQGLEFLIYFQGNSAPDKSGLPSDRFSAERTGGSVSTLTIQRTQQEDSAVYLCASSLATSGGGGTQYFGPGTRLLVL.

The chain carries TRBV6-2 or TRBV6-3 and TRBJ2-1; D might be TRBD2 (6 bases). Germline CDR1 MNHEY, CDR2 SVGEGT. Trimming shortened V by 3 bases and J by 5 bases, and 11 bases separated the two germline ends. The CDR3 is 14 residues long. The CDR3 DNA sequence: TGTGCCAGCAGTTATGGTAGCGGAAACAATGAGCAGTTCTTC. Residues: CASSYGSGNNEQFF.